This note documents a single T cell receptor (beta chain) sequence. As yet, its antigen is unknown. Data came from immunoSEQ multiplex PCR; TCRdb stores just in-frame clones and leaves some out. The table has about 6,500 clones, 80% to 95% seen once. This CDR3 comprises 12 residues. CDR1 and CDR2 (germline): SGHTA, FQGNSA. The V and J ends lost 1 base and 6 bases respectively, with 4 bases between them. This specimen comes from a study of chemoradiotherapy in HPV16-positive cancers. Overall study: A couple of HPV16-positive patients' cells yielded candidate HPV-specific clones and common motifs. Study-wide findings and caveats: Better recurrence-free survival went with HPV-responsive T-cell expansion in HPV16-positive patients.

Sequences were derived from blood, sampled from a patient who underwent chemoradiotherapy. The TCR sequence derives from a human donor with HPV-associated anogenital cancer. The J gene is TRBJ2-1, the V gene TRBV7-2, with no clear D. The CDR3 is CASSLGVNEQFF. CDR3 in DNA: TGTGCCAGCAGCTTAGGGGTCAATGAGCAGTTCTTC.